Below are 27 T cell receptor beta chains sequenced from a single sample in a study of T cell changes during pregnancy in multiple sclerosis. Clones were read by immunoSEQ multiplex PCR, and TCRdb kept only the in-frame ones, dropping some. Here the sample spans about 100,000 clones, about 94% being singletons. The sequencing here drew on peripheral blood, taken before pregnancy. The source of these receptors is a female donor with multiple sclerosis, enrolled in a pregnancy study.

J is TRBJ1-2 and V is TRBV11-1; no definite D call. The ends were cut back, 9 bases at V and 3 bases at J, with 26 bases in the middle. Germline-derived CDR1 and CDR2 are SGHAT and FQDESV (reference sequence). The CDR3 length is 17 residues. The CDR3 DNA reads TGTGCCAGTTCGCGGTCTAGCTCGTCCGGGTCTCACTATGGCTACACCTTC. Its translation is CASSRSSSSGSHYGYTF.

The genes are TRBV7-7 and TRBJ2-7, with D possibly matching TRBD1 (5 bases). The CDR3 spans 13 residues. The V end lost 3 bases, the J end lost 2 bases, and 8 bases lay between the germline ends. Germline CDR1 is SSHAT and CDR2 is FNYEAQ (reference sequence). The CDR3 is CASSFQGAYEQYF. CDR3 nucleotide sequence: TGTGCCAGCAGCTTTCAGGGCGCCTACGAGCAGTACTTC.

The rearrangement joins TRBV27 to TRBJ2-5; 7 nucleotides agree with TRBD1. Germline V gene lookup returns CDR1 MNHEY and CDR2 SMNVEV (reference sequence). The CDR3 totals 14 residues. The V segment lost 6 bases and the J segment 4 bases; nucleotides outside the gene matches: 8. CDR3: CASSSQTGRETQYF. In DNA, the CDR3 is TGTGCCAGCAGCAGCCAGACAGGGCGAGAGACCCAGTACTTC.

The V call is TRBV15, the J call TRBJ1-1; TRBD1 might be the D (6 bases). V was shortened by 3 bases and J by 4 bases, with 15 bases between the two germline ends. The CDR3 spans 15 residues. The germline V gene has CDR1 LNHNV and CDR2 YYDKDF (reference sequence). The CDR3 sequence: CATSSPSGVITEAFF. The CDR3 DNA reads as TGTGCCACCAGCAGTCCCTCAGGGGTGATCACTGAAGCTTTCTTT.

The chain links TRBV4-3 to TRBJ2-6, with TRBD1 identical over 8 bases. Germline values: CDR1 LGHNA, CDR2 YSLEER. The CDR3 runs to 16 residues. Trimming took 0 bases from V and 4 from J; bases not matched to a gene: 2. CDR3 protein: CASSQDPGGGANVLTF. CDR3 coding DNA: TGCGCCAGCAGCCAAGATCCAGGGGGCGGGGCCAACGTCCTGACTTTC.

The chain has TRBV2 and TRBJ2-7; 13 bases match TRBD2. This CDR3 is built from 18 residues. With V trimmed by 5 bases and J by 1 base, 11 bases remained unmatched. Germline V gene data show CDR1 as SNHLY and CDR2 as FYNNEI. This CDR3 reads CASSHPKGTSGISYEQYF. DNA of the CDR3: TGTGCCAGCAGTCACCCAAAGGGGACTAGCGGGATATCCTACGAGCAGTACTTC. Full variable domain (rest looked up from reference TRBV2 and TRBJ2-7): EPEVTQTPSHQVTQMGQEVILRCVPISNHLYFYWYRQILGQKVEFLVSFYNNEISEKSEIFDDQFSVERPDGSNFTLKIRSTKLEDSAMYFCASSHPKGTSGISYEQYFGPGTRLTVT.

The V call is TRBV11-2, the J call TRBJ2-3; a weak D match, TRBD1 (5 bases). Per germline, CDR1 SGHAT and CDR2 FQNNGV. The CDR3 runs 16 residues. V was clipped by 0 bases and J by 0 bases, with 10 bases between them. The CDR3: CASSLEYRFSTDTQYF. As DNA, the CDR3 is TGTGCCAGCAGCTTAGAGTACAGGTTCAGCACAGATACGCAGTATTTT.

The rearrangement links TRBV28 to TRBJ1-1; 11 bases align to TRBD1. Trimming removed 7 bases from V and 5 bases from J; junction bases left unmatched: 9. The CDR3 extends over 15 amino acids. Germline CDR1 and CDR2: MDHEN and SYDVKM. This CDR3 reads CASKGQGQGVTEAFF. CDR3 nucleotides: TGTGCCAGCAAAGGCCAGGGACAGGGGGTTACTGAAGCTTTCTTT.

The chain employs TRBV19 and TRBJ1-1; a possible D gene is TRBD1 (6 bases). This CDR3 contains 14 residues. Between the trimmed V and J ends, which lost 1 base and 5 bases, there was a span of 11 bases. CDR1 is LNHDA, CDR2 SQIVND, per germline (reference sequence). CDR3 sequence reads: CASSIVLGTTEAFF. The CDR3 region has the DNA TGTGCCAGTAGTATAGTGCTCGGGACAACTGAAGCTTTCTTT.

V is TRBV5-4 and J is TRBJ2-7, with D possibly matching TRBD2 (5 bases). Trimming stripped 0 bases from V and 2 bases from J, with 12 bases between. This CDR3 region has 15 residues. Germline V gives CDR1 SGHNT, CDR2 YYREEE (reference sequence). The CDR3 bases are TGTGCCAGCAGCTTGGGCACCGGGAATGCCTACGAGCAGTACTTC. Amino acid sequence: CASSLGTGNAYEQYF.

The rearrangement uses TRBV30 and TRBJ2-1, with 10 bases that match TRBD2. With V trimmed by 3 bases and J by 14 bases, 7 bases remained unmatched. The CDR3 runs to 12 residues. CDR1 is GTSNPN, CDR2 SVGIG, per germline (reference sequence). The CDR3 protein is CAWSGLAGEEFF. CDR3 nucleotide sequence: TGTGCCTGGAGCGGGCTAGCGGGAGAGGAGTTCTTC. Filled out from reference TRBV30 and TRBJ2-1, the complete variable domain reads SQTIHQWPATLVQPVGSPLSLECTVEGTSNPNLYWYRQAAGRGLQLLFYSVGIGQISSEVPQNLSASRPQDRQFILSSKKLLLSDSGFYLCAWSGLAGEEFFGPGTRLTVL.

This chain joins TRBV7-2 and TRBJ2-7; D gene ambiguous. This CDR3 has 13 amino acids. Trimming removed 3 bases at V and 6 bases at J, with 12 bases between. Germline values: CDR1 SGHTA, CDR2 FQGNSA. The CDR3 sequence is CASSFYANSEQYF. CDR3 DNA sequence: TGTGCCAGCAGCTTCTATGCGAACTCCGAGCAGTACTTC.

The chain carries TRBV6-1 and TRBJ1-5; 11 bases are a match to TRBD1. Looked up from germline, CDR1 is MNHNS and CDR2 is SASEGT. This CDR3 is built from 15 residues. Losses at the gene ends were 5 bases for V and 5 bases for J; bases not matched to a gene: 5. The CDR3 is CASSWTGGLDQPQHF. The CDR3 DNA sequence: TGTGCCAGCAGTTGGACAGGGGGCTTGGATCAGCCCCAGCATTTT.

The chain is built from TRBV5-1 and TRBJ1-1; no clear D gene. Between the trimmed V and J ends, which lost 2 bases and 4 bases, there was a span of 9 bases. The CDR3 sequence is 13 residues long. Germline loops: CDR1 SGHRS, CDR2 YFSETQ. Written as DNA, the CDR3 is TGCGCCAGCAGCTTTGCCGTGAGCACTGAAGCTTTCTTT. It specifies CASSFAVSTEAFF.

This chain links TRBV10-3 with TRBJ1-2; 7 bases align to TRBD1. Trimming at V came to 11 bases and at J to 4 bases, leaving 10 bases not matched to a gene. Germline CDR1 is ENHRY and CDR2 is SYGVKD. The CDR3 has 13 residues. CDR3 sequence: CALKGAGGYGYTF. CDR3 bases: TGTGCCTTGAAAGGAGCAGGGGGCTATGGCTACACCTTC.

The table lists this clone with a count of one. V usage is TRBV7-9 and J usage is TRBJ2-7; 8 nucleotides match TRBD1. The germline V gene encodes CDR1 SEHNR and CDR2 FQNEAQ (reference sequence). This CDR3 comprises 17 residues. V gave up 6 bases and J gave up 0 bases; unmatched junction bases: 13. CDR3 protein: CASSSTRQGLRSYEQYF. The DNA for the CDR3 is TGTGCCAGCAGTTCAACCCGACAGGGGCTTCGCTCCTACGAGCAGTACTTC.

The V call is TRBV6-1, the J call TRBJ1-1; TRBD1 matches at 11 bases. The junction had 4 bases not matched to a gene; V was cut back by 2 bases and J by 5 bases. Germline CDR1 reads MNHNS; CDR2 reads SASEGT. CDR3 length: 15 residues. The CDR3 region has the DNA TGTGCCAGCAGTGAAATGGGGACAGGGGGGACTGAAGCTTTCTTT. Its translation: CASSEMGTGGTEAFF.

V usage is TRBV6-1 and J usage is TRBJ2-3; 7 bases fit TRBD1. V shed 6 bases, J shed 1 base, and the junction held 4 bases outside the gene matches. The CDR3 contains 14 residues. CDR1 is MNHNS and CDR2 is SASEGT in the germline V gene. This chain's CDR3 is CASRTGYGTDTQYF. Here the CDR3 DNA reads TGTGCCAGCAGGACAGGGTACGGCACAGATACGCAGTATTTT.

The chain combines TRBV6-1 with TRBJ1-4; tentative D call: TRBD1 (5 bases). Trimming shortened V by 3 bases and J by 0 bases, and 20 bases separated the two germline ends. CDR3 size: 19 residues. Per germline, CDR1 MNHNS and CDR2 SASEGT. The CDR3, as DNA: TGTGCCAGCAGTGACTTTTCTCTGGGGGGAGTTGCAACTAATGAAAAACTGTTTTTT. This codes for CASSDFSLGGVATNEKLFF.

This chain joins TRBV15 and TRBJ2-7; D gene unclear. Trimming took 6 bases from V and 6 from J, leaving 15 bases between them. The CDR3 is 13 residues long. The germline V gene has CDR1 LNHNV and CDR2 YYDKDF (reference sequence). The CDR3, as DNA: TGTGCCACCAGTGGCGGTCTGGCAGCCGAGCAGTACTTC. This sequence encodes CATSGGLAAEQYF. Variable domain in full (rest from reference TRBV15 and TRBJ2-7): DAMVIQNPRYQVTQFGKPVTLSCSQTLNHNVMYWYQQKSSQAPKLLFHYYDKDFNNEADTPDNFQSRRPNTSFCFLDIRSPGLGDTAMYLCATSGGLAAEQYFGPGTRLTVT.

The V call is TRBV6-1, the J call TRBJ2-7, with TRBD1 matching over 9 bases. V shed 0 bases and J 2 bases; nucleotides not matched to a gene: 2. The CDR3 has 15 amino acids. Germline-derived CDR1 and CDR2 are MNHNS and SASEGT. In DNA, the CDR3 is TGTGCCAGCAGTGAAGCGGGGACAGGGACCTACGAGCAGTACTTC. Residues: CASSEAGTGTYEQYF.

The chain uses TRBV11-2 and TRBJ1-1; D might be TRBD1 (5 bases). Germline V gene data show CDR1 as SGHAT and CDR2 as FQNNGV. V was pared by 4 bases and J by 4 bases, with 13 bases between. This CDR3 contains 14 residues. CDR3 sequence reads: CASSWGGESTEAFF. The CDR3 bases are TGTGCCAGCAGCTGGGGGGGGGAGAGCACTGAAGCTTTCTTT.

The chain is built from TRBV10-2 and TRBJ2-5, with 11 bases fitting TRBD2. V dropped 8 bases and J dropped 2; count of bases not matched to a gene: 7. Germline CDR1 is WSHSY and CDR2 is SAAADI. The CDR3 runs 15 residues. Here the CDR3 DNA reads TGCGCCAGCTATGGGGCTAGCGGGAGGCAAGAGACCCAGTACTTC. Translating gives CASYGASGRQETQYF.

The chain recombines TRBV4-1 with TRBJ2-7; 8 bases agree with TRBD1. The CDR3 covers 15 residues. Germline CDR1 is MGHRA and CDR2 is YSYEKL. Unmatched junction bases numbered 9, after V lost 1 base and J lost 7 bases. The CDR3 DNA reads TGCGCCAGCAGCCAAGCGACAGGGGTGGATGGGGAGCAGTACTTC. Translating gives CASSQATGVDGEQYF.

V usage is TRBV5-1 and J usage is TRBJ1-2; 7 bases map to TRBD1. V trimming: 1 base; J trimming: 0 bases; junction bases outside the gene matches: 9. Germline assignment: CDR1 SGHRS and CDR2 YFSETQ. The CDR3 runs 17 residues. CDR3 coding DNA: TGCGCCAGCAGCTTGAAGTCAGGGGGTAGAGCTAACTATGGCTACACCTTC. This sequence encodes CASSLKSGGRANYGYTF.

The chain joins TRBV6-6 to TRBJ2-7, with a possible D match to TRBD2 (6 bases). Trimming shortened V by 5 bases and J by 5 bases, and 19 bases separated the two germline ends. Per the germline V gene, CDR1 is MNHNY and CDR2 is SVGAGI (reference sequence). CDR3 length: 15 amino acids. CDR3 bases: TGTGCCAGCAGTCCCCAGGGCGGGGTATTCCACGAGCAGTACTTC. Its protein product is CASSPQGGVFHEQYF.

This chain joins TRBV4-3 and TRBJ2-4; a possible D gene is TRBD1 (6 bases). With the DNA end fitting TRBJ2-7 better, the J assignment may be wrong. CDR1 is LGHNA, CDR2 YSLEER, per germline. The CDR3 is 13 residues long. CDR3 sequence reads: CASSQVEDSEQYF. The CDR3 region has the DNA TGCGCCAGCAGCCAAGTGGAGGACAGCGAGCAGTACTTC.